This entry lists 28 T cell receptor beta chains sequenced from one sample in a study of blood T cells in healthy people across ages. Through a sample-barcoded 5' primer and a J-beta primer mix, a second PCR was run for roughly 6 to 11 cycles. TCRdb ran MiXCR on the 5' RACE reads and lists one entry per CDR3 protein. The repertoire holds some 760,000 distinct CDR3 sequences, with 20% to 25% as singletons. These data were also reused for a study on T cells of mothers and their children.

Sequencing used blood. These receptors were taken from a boy aged 5-17 years in good health.

The gene calls are TRBV18 and TRBJ2-6, with D uncertain. CDR1 is KGHSH and CDR2 is LQKENI in the germline V gene. Trimming removed 1 base from V and 4 bases from J, with 8 bases in between. This CDR3 is built from 15 residues. The DNA of the CDR3 is TGTGCCAGCTCACCACAGCCGACAGGGGCCAACGTCCTGACTTTC. Its protein product is CASSPQPTGANVLTF.

The rearrangement links TRBV7-2 to TRBJ2-7; TRBD2 agrees at 8 bases. This CDR3 spans 14 amino acids. V was clipped by 5 bases and J by 9 bases; unmatched bases: 12. CDR1 is SGHTA, CDR2 FQGNSA, per germline. CDR3 bases: TGTGCCAGCAGCCCACTAGCGGTCCTCCTTGGGCAGTACTTC. This gives the protein CASSPLAVLLGQYF.

The chain has TRBV7-9 and TRBJ1-1; no clear D. V was pared by 5 bases and J by 3 bases, with 13 bases between. The CDR3 length is 14 residues. Germline CDR1 reads SEHNR; CDR2 reads FQNEAQ (reference sequence). The CDR3 sequence is CASSPIGDDTEAFF. CDR3 coding DNA: TGTGCCAGCAGCCCGATCGGTGACGACACTGAAGCTTTCTTT.

This chain connects TRBV2 to TRBJ1-5, with unresolved D. The V end lost 0 bases, the J end lost 9 bases, and 12 bases lay between the germline ends. Looked up from germline, CDR1 is SNHLY and CDR2 is FYNNEI. CDR3 length equals 14 residues. The CDR3 region is CASSEAWGSGPQHF. CDR3 DNA sequence: TGTGCCAGCAGTGAAGCGTGGGGTTCGGGGCCCCAGCATTTT.

The chain combines TRBV5-5 with TRBJ1-2, with TRBD1 as a possible D gene (6 bases). The CDR3 extends over 13 amino acids. With 5 bases removed from V and 4 bases from J, the gap between germline ends came to 12 bases. CDR1 is SGHKS, CDR2 YYEKEE, per germline (reference sequence). CDR3 region: CASSEGHLYGYTF. The CDR3 DNA reads TGTGCCAGCAGTGAGGGACATCTCTATGGCTACACCTTC.

The chain couples TRBV6-1 to TRBJ2-1; D is perhaps TRBD1 or TRBD2 (5 bases each). Trimming cost V 3 bases and J 6 bases, with 12 bases left between them. CDR3 length: 14 amino acids. CDR1 and CDR2 (germline): MNHNS, SASEGT. The CDR3 region has the DNA TGTGCCAGCAGTGATCAGGGAGAGGTCAATGAGCAGTTCTTC. This encodes CASSDQGEVNEQFF.

This clonotype was seen more than once but under ten times. The junction departs from the called germline gene at one end, perhaps through a read error. V and J are TRBV20-1 and TRBJ1-3; tentative D call: TRBD1 (5 bases). Germline V gives CDR1 DFQATT, CDR2 SNEGSKA (reference sequence). The CDR3 is made up of 15 amino acids. For the CDR3, the DNA is TGCAGTGCTAGAGTCCCCGACAGCTCTGGAAACACCATATACTTT. Amino acid sequence: CSARVPDSSGNTIYF.

This clonotype was seen just once. The chain links TRBV11-2 to TRBJ2-7; D ambiguous. Trimming left V 0 bases short and J 3 bases short, with 15 bases between. CDR1 and CDR2 from the germline V gene are SGHAT and FQNNGV. CDR3 length: 16 residues. The CDR3 DNA follows: TGTGCCAGCAGCTTAGAGTGGTCTCTTTCTTTCTACGAGCAGTACTTC. The encoded protein is CASSLEWSLSFYEQYF.

The table lists this clonotype with many counts. The germline gene is not matched at one end of the junction; a read error may be the cause. The chain recombines TRBV5-1 with TRBJ2-1, with D uncertain. The CDR3 extends over 12 amino acids. The V gene's germline CDR1 is SGHRS and CDR2 YFSETQ. The CDR3 sequence is CASSLTGNEQFF. CDR3 coding DNA: TGTGCCAGCAGCTTAACCGGCAATGAGCAGTTCTTC. Drawing the rest from reference TRBV5-1 and TRBJ2-1, the complete variable domain is KAGVTQTPRYLIKTRGQQVTLSCSPISGHRSVSWYQQTPGQGLQFLFEYFSETQRNKGNFPGRFSGRQFSNSRSEMNVSTLELGDSALYLCASSLTGNEQFFGPGTRLTVL.

This clonotype was observed a few times. The junction shows a germline mismatch at one end, possibly a read error. The chain has TRBV29-1 and TRBJ2-1; D might be TRBD2 (6 bases). This CDR3 region has 13 residues. CDR1 is SQVTM, CDR2 ANQGSEA, per germline. The CDR3 nucleotides are TGCAGCGTGGGGGGTGAGGAATACAAGGAGCAGTTCTTC. Residues: CSVGGEEYKEQFF.

Only a few counts were recorded for this clonotype. This chain connects TRBV5-1 to TRBJ1-2; 8 positions match TRBD1. The CDR3 is made up of 14 amino acids. J gave up 6 bases and V 4 bases, and 8 bases lay outside the gene matches. Germline V gene data show CDR1 as SGHRS and CDR2 as YFSETQ. In DNA form, the CDR3 reads TGCGCCAGCAGCGAAAGCCCAGGGGGCGATGGCTACACCTTC. It codes for CASSESPGGDGYTF.

This clonotype was observed a handful of times. The rearrangement links TRBV7-2 to TRBJ2-5; D is undetermined. The length of the CDR3 is 13 residues. V shed 3 bases and J shed 2 bases, with 7 bases lying between them. Germline-derived CDR1 and CDR2 are SGHTA and FQGNSA. Here the CDR3 reads CASSFGRQETQYF. CDR3 nucleotide sequence: TGTGCCAGCAGCTTCGGACGGCAAGAGACCCAGTACTTC.

Remarks on this clonotype: The junction departs from germline at one end; a sequencing error may be responsible. The chain combines TRBV3-1 with TRBJ2-5; TRBD2 aligns across 10 bases. Germline lookup yields CDR1 LGHDT and CDR2 YNNKEL (reference sequence). The CDR3 contains 15 residues. CDR3 in amino acids: CASSRDWTSGYEQHF. The DNA of the CDR3 is TGTGCCAGCAGCCGAGATTGGACTAGCGGCTACGAGCAGCACTTC.

This clonotype showed up just a few times. The chain carries TRBV7-2 and TRBJ2-7; 9 bases are shared with TRBD2. V gave up 5 bases and J gave up 7 bases; unmatched junction bases: 15. This CDR3 spans 16 amino acids. From germline, CDR1 is SGHTA and CDR2 FQGNSA. The chain's CDR3 is CASSLHIGGGAQEQYF. The DNA of the CDR3 is TGTGCCAGCAGCCTCCATATCGGCGGGGGGGCGCAAGAGCAGTACTTC.

In this sample, this clonotype turned up a few times. This CDR3 fails to terminate in the conserved phenylalanine or tryptophan, so it likely reflects a read error. The chain uses TRBV9 and TRBJ1-3; the D gene is possibly TRBD1 (5 bases). The CDR3 has 14 residues. Trimming removed 3 bases at V and 0 bases at J, with 7 bases between. Germline CDR1 and CDR2: SGDLS and YYNGEE. CDR3 region: CASSAGDSGNTIYL. CDR3 nucleotide sequence: TGTGCCAGCAGCGCGGGGGACTCTGGAAACACCATATATCTT.

This clonotype was counted a few times. The V call is TRBV7-9, the J call TRBJ2-3, with D maybe TRBD1 (5 bases). The CDR3 length is 15 residues. The V gene lost 4 bases and the J gene lost 2 bases, with 13 bases spanning the gap. CDR1 is SEHNR and CDR2 is FQNEAQ in the germline V gene (reference sequence). In DNA, the CDR3 is TGTGCCAGCAGCTCAAAGGGCAGGGTCACAGATACGCAGTATTTT. This sequence encodes CASSSKGRVTDTQYF.

This sequence joins TRBV13 and TRBJ1-1; D is uncertain. CDR3 length: 16 amino acids. Trimming shortened V by 5 bases and J by 0 bases, and 16 bases separated the two germline ends. Germline assignment: CDR1 PRHDT and CDR2 FYEKMQ (reference sequence). The chain's CDR3 is CASSDLGGGMNTEAFF. The CDR3 nucleotides read TGTGCCAGCAGCGACCTGGGTGGTGGCATGAACACTGAAGCTTTCTTT. The full variable domain, rest sourced from reference TRBV13 and TRBJ1-1, is AAGVIQSPRHLIKEKRETATLKCYPIPRHDTVYWYQQGPGQDPQFLISFYEKMQSDKGSIPDRFSAQQFSDYHSELNMSSLELGDSALYFCASSDLGGGMNTEAFFGQGTRLTVV.

J is TRBJ2-7 and V is TRBV14, with D hard to call. In germline, CDR1 is SGHDN, CDR2 FVKESK. This CDR3 spans 14 amino acids. V lost 1 base and J lost 0, with 7 bases in between. The CDR3 DNA is TGTGCCAGCAGCCAAGTCCTATACTCCTACGAGCAGTACTTC. Its translation: CASSQVLYSYEQYF.

The chain is built from TRBV9 and TRBJ1-1; D is unresolved. V lost 0 bases and J lost 1, with 7 bases in between. Per the germline V gene, CDR1 is SGDLS and CDR2 is YYNGEE. CDR3 length equals 14 residues. CDR3 nucleotide sequence: TGTGCCAGCAGCGTAGTTTCGGAGAACACTGAAGCTTTCTTT. Encoded protein: CASSVVSENTEAFF.

This clonotype was seen more than once but under ten times. The J gene is TRBJ2-1, the V gene TRBV6-5; 9 bases align to TRBD2. V was clipped by 4 bases and J by 0 bases; unmatched bases: 19. This CDR3 is built from 21 residues. The germline V gene has CDR1 MNHEY and CDR2 SVGAGI. The CDR3 DNA follows: TGTGCCAGCAGTTCTCGCCGGGGTGGACTAGCGTCCCACAGCTCCTACAATGAGCAGTTCTTC. The encoded protein is CASSSRRGGLASHSSYNEQFF.

This clonotype was detected a few times. This chain uses TRBV12-3 or TRBV12-4 with TRBJ2-3; TRBD2 is a possible D gene (6 bases). Deletions cut 4 bases from V and 5 bases from J, with 13 bases between. The CDR3 consists of 14 residues. The CDR3 DNA is TGTGCCAGCAGTTGGGACTCCGGGGTAGATACGCAGTATTTT. Translation: CASSWDSGVDTQYF.

This clonotype has just a few counts. The chain recombines TRBV11-1 with TRBJ1-2, with D unresolved. V dropped 2 bases and J dropped 4 bases, with 17 bases sitting between them. Germline CDR1 and CDR2: SGHAT and FQDESV (reference sequence). This CDR3 is 16 amino acids long. The CDR3 sequence is CASSLFRDLGSYGYTF. In nucleotides, the CDR3 is TGTGCCAGCAGCTTATTCCGCGACTTGGGCAGCTATGGCTACACCTTC.

V gene TRBV6-6 combines with J gene TRBJ2-5; perhaps TRBD1 as D (6 bases). The J call may be incorrect, as the DNA end agrees better with TRBJ2-1. Germline CDR1 and CDR2: MNHNY and SVGAGI (reference sequence). The CDR3 runs 12 residues. DNA for the CDR3: TGTGCCAGCAGTTACGGGGGCGATGAGCAGTTCTTC. Translating it yields CASSYGGDEQFF.

This clonotype was found a few times. The chain couples TRBV7-2 to TRBJ2-5; D unclear. Trimming stripped 6 bases from V and 1 base from J, with 9 bases between. The germline V gene encodes CDR1 SGHTA and CDR2 FQGNSA. This CDR3 comprises 13 residues. DNA of the CDR3: TGTGCCAGCAGGCTGACGGGCCAAGAGACCCAGTACTTC. This encodes CASRLTGQETQYF. The entire variable domain, with the rest obtained from reference TRBV7-2 and TRBJ2-5, is as follows: GAGVSQSPSNKVTEKGKDVELRCDPISGHTALYWYRQSLGQGLEFLIYFQGNSAPDKSGLPSDRFSAERTGGSVSTLTIQRTQQEDSAVYLCASRLTGQETQYFGPGTRLLVL.

This chain joins TRBV11-2 and TRBJ2-5; D possibly corresponds to TRBD1 (7 bases). CDR1 is SGHAT and CDR2 is FQNNGV in the germline V gene. The CDR3 has 13 residues. Trimming cost V 4 bases and J 4 bases, with 10 bases left between them. The CDR3: CASSYQGGETQYF. The CDR3, as DNA: TGTGCCAGCAGCTATCAGGGGGGAGAGACCCAGTACTTC. Full variable domain (rest looked up from reference TRBV11-2 and TRBJ2-5): EAGVAQSPRYKIIEKRQSVAFWCNPISGHATLYWYQQILGQGPKLLIQFQNNGVVDDSQLPKDRFSAERLKGVDSTLKIQPAKLEDSAVYLCASSYQGGETQYFGPGTRLLVL.

This chain uses TRBV29-1 with TRBJ2-1, with 9 positions matching TRBD2. V dropped 2 bases and J dropped 4; count of bases not matched to a gene: 6. Germline lookup yields CDR1 SQVTM and CDR2 ANQGSEA. The CDR3 runs to 15 residues. CDR3 sequence (DNA): TGCAGCGTTGAACATAGCGGGAGCGGATACAATGAGCAGTTCTTC. Amino acid sequence: CSVEHSGSGYNEQFF.

This clonotype was detected a few times. The genes are TRBV10-3 and TRBJ2-1; possibly TRBD1 for D (5 bases). With 0 bases removed from V and 5 bases from J, the gap between germline ends came to 11 bases. The CDR3 covers 15 residues. Looked up from germline, CDR1 is ENHRY and CDR2 is SYGVKD. CDR3 in DNA: TGTGCCATCAGTGAGTCGAATGGGGCCAACAATGAGCAGTTCTTC. It yields the protein CAISESNGANNEQFF.

The genes are TRBV6-5 and TRBJ2-5; possibly TRBD1 for D (5 bases). The DNA end favors TRBJ2-7, so the J call may be wrong. The CDR3 totals 13 residues. CDR1 and CDR2 (germline): MNHEY, SVGAGI. The chain's CDR3 is CASREGVLYEQYF. In DNA form, the CDR3 reads TGTGCCAGCAGGGAAGGGGTGTTGTACGAGCAGTACTTC.